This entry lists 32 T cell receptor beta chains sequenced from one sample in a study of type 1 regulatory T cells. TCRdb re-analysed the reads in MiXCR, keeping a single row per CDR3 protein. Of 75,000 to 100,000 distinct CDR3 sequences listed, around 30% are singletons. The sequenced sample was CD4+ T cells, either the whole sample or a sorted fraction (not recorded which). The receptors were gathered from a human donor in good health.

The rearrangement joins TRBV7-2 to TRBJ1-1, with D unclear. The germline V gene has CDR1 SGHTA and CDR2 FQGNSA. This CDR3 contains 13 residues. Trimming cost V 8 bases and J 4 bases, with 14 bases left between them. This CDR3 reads CASQNEEFTEAFF. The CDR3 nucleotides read TGTGCCAGCCAGAACGAGGAGTTCACTGAAGCTTTCTTT.

The CDR3 reads CASSLRLNNSPLHF. CDR3 coding DNA: TGTGCCAGCAGTTTGCGACTGAATAATTCACCCCTCCACTTT. The rearrangement uses TRBV27 and TRBJ1-6; D unclear. The CDR3 covers 14 residues. Trimming removed 3 bases at V and 5 bases at J, with 8 bases between. Germline CDR1 MNHEY, CDR2 SMNVEV (reference sequence).

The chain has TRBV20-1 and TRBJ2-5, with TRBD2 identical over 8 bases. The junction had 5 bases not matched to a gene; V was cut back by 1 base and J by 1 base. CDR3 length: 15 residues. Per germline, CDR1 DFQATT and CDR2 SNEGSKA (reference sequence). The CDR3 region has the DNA TGCAGTGCTAGAGGATCGGGAGGGCCCCAAGAGACCCAGTACTTC. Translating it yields CSARGSGGPQETQYF.

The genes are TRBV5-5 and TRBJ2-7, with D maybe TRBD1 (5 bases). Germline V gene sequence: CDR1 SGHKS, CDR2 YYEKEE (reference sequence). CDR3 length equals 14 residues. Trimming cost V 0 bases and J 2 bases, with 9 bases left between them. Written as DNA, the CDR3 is TGTGCCAGCAGCTTGGCGGCCAGGGCCTACGAGCAGTACTTC. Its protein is CASSLAARAYEQYF. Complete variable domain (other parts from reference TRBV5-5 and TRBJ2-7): DAGVTQSPTHLIKTRGQQVTLRCSPISGHKSVSWYQQVLGQGPQFIFQYYEKEERGRGNFPDRFSARQFPNYSSELNVNALLLGDSALYLCASSLAARAYEQYFGPGTRLTVT.

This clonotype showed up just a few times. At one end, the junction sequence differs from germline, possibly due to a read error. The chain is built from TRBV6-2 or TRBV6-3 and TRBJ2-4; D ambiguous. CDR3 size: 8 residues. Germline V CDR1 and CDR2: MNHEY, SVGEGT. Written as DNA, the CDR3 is TGTGCCAGCAGGCCCCCCTGGTTC. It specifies CASRPPWF.

The CDR3 DNA follows: TGTGCCAGCAGCTTGGGATTCAGGGGCCGAGATGAAAAACTGTTTTTT. It codes for CASSLGFRGRDEKLFF. This chain joins TRBV5-5 and TRBJ1-4; TRBD1 might be the D (6 bases). Per germline, CDR1 SGHKS and CDR2 YYEKEE (reference sequence). This CDR3 spans 16 amino acids. The V end was cut by 0 bases, the J end by 6 bases, with 15 bases between.

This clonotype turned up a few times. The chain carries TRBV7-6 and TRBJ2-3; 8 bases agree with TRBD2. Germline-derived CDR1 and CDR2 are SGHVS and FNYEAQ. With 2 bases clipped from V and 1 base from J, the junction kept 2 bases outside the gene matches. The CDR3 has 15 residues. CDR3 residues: CASSLKTSGTDTQYF. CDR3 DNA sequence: TGTGCCAGCAGCTTAAAGACTAGCGGCACAGATACGCAGTATTTT.

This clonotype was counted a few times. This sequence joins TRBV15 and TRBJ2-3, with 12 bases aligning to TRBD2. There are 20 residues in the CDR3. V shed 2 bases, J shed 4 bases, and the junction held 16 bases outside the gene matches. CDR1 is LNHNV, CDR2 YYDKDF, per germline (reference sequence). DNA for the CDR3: TGTGCCACCAGCAGACCCCATCAGCCGACTAGCGGGAGCCTGGCAGATACGCAGTATTTT. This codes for CATSRPHQPTSGSLADTQYF.

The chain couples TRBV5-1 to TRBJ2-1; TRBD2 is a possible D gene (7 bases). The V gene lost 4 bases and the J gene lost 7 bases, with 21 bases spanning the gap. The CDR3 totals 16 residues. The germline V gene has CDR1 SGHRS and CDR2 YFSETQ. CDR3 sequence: CASSDRGGSLKNEQFF. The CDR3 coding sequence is TGCGCCAGCAGCGATAGGGGGGGGAGTTTGAAGAATGAGCAGTTCTTC.

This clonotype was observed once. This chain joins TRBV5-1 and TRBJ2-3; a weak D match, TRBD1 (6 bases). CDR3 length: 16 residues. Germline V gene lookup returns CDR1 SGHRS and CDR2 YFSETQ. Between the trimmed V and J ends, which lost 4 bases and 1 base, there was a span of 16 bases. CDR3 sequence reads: CASSGRTVLGTDTQYF. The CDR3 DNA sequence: TGCGCCAGCAGCGGGCGGACAGTCTTAGGCACAGATACGCAGTATTTT. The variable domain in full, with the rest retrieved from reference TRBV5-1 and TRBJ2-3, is KAGVTQTPRYLIKTRGQQVTLSCSPISGHRSVSWYQQTPGQGLQFLFEYFSETQRNKGNFPGRFSGRQFSNSRSEMNVSTLELGDSALYLCASSGRTVLGTDTQYFGPGTRLTVL.

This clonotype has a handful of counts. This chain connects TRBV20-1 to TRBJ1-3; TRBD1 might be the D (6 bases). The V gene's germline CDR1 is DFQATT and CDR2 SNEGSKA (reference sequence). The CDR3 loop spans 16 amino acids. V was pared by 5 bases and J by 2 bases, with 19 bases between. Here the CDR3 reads CSARKDLGGPGNTIYF. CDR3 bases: TGCAGTGCTCGCAAGGACCTGGGGGGGCCTGGAAACACCATATATTTT.

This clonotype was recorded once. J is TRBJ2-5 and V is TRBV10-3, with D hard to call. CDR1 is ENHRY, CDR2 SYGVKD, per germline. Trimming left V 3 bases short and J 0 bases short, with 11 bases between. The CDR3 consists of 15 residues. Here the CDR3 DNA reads TGTGCCATCAGTGATCCTACACGGAACCAAGAGACCCAGTACTTC. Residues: CAISDPTRNQETQYF.

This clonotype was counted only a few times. The chain's CDR3 is CASRTRAPTYEQYF. CDR3 coding DNA: TGTGCCAGCAGGACTAGGGCCCCTACCTACGAGCAGTACTTC. The chain uses TRBV28 and TRBJ2-7; maybe TRBD2 (6 bases). The CDR3 loop spans 14 amino acids. V lost 6 bases and J 2 bases, leaving 14 bases between the germline ends. Germline values: CDR1 MDHEN, CDR2 SYDVKM.

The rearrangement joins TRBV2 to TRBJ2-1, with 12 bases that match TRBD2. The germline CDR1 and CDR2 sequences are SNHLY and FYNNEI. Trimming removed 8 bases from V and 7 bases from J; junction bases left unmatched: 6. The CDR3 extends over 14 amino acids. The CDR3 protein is CASVGLAGRNEQFF. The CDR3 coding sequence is TGTGCCAGCGTAGGACTAGCGGGACGGAATGAGCAGTTCTTC.

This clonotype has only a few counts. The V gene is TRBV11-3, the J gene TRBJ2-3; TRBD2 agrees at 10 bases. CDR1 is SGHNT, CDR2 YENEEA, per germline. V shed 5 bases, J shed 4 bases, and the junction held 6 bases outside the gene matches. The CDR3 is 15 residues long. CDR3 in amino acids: CASSQGTSASDTQYF. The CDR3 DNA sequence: TGTGCCAGCAGCCAAGGGACTAGCGCCTCAGATACGCAGTATTTT.

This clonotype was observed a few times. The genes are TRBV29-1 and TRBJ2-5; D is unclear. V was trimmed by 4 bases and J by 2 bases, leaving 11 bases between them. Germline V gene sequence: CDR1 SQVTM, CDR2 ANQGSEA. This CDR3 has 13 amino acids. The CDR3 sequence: CSVVQAGQETQYF. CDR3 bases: TGCAGCGTTGTCCAGGCAGGTCAAGAGACCCAGTACTTC.

The CDR3 DNA reads as TGTGCCAGCAGTTACTGGGGAGGGACTAGCTCCTACGAGCAGTACTTC. Its protein product is CASSYWGGTSSYEQYF. The V and J genes are TRBV6-5 and TRBJ2-7; 8 bases map to TRBD2. The CDR3 is 16 residues long. The junction had 5 bases not matched to a gene; V was cut back by 1 base and J by 0 bases. The V gene's germline CDR1 is MNHEY and CDR2 SVGAGI.

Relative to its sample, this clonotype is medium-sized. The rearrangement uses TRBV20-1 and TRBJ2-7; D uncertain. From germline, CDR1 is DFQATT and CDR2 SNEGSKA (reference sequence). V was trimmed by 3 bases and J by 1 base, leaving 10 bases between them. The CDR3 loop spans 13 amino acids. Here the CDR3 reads CSASPTGSYEQYF. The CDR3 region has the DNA TGCAGTGCTAGTCCGACTGGGTCCTACGAGCAGTACTTC.

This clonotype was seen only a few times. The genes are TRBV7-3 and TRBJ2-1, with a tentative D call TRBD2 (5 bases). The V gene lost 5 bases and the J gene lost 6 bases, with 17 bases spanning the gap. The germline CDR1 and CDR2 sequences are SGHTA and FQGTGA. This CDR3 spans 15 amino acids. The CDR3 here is CASSPSSTRGNEQFF. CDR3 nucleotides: TGTGCCAGCAGCCCATCCTCGACACGGGGCAATGAGCAGTTCTTC.

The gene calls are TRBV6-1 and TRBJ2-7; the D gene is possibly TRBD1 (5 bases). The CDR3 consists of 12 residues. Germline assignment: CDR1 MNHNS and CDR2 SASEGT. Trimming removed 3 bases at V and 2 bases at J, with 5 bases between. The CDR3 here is CASSDRAYEQYF. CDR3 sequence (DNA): TGTGCCAGCAGTGACAGGGCCTACGAGCAGTACTTC.

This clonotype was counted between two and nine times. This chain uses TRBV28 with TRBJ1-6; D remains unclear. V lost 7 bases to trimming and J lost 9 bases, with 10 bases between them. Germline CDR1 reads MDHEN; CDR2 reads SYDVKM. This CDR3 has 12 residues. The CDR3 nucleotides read TGTGCCAGCAAACTGGAGAGTTCACCCCTCCACTTT. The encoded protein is CASKLESSPLHF.

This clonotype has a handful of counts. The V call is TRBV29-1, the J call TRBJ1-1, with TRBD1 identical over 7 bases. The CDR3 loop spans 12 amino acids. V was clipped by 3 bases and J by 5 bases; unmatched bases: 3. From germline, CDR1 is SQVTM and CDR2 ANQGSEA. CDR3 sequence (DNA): TGCAGCGTTGATCCAGGGGGAACTGAAGCTTTCTTT. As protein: CSVDPGGTEAFF. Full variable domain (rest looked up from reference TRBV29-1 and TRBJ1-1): SAVISQKPSRDICQRGTSLTIQCQVDSQVTMMFWYRQQPGQSLTLIATANQGSEATYESGFVIDKFPISRPNLTFSTLTVSNMSPEDSSIYLCSVDPGGTEAFFGQGTRLTVV.

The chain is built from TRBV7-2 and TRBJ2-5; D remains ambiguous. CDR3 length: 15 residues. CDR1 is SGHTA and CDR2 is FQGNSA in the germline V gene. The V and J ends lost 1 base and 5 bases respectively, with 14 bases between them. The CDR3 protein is CASSLVAQGMETQYF. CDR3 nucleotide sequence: TGTGCCAGCAGCTTAGTAGCACAAGGGATGGAGACCCAGTACTTC.

CDR3 protein: CASRQTDTQYF. Written as DNA, the CDR3 is TGCGCCAGCAGGCAGACAGATACGCAGTATTTT. The chain couples TRBV5-1 to TRBJ2-3; D not certain. Per germline, CDR1 SGHRS and CDR2 YFSETQ. Trimming took 5 bases from V and 3 from J, leaving 4 bases between them. CDR3 length: 11 residues. The full variable domain, its missing parts supplied by reference TRBV5-1 and TRBJ2-3, is KAGVTQTPRYLIKTRGQQVTLSCSPISGHRSVSWYQQTPGQGLQFLFEYFSETQRNKGNFPGRFSGRQFSNSRSEMNVSTLELGDSALYLCASRQTDTQYFGPGTRLTVL.

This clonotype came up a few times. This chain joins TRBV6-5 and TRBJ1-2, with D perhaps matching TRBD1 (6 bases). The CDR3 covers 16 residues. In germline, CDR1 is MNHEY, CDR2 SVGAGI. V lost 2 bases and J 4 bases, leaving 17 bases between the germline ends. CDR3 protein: CASSYRGTGGGYGYTF. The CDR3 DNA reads TGTGCCAGCAGTTACAGGGGAACGGGGGGCGGCTATGGCTACACCTTC.

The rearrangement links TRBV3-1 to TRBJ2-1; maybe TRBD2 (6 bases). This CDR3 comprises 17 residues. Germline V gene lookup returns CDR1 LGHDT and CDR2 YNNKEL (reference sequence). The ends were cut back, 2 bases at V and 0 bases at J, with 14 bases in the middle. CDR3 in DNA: TGTGCCAGCAGCCAACAAATTCGCGGGACCTCCTACAATGAGCAGTTCTTC. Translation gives CASSQQIRGTSYNEQFF.

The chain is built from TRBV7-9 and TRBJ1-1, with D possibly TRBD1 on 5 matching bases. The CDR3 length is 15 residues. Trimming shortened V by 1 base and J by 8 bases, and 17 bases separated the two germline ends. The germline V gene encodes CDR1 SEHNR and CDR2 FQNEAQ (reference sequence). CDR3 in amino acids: CASSLVTRTLAEAFF. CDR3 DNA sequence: TGTGCCAGCAGCTTAGTAACCCGGACATTGGCCGAAGCTTTCTTT.

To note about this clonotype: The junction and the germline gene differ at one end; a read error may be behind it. The chain's CDR3 is CTSSNLLDGTEAFF. The DNA for the CDR3 is TGTACCAGCAGTAATTTACTCGACGGCACTGAAGCTTTCTTT. This chain uses TRBV28 with TRBJ1-1, with no clear D. The CDR3 is 14 amino acids. CDR1 is MDHEN, CDR2 SYDVKM, per germline.

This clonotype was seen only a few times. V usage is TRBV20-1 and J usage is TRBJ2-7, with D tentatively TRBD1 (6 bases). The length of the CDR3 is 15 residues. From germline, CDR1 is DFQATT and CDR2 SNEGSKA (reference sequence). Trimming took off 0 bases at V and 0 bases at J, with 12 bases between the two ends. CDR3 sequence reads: CSARDPRTDSYEQYF. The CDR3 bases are TGCAGTGCTAGAGATCCCAGGACAGACTCCTACGAGCAGTACTTC.

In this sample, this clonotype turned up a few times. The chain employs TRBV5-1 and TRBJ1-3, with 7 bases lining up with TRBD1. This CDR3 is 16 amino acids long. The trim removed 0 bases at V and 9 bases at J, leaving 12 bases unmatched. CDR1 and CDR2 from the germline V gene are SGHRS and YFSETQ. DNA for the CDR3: TGCGCCAGCAGCTTGGATGCGGACAGGTCTGTTAGCACCATATATTTT. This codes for CASSLDADRSVSTIYF.

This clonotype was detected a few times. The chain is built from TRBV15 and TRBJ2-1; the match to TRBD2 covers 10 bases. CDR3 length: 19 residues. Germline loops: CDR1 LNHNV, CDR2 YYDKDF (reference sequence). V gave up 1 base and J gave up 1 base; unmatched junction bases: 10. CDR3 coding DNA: TGTGCCACCAGCAGAGGCCGAACTAGCGGGGTGAGATCCTACAATGAGCAGTTCTTC. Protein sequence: CATSRGRTSGVRSYNEQFF.

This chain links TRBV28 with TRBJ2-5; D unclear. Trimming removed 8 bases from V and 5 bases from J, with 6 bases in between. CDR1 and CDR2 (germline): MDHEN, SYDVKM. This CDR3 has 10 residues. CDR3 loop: CASAEETQYF. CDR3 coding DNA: TGTGCCAGCGCAGAGGAGACCCAGTACTTC.